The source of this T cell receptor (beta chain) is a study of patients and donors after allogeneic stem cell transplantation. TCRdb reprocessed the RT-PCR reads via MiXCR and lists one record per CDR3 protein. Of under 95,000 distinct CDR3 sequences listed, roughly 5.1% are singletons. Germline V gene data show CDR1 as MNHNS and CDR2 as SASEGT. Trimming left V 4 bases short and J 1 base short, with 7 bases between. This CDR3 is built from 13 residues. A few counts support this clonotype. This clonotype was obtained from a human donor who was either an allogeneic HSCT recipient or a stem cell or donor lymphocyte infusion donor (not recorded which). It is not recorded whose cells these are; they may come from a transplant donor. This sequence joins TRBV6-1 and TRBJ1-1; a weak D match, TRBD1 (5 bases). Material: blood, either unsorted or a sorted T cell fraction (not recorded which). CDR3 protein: CASSVRGNTEAFF. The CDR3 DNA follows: TGTGCCAGCAGTGTTAGGGGGAACACTGAAGCTTTCTTT.